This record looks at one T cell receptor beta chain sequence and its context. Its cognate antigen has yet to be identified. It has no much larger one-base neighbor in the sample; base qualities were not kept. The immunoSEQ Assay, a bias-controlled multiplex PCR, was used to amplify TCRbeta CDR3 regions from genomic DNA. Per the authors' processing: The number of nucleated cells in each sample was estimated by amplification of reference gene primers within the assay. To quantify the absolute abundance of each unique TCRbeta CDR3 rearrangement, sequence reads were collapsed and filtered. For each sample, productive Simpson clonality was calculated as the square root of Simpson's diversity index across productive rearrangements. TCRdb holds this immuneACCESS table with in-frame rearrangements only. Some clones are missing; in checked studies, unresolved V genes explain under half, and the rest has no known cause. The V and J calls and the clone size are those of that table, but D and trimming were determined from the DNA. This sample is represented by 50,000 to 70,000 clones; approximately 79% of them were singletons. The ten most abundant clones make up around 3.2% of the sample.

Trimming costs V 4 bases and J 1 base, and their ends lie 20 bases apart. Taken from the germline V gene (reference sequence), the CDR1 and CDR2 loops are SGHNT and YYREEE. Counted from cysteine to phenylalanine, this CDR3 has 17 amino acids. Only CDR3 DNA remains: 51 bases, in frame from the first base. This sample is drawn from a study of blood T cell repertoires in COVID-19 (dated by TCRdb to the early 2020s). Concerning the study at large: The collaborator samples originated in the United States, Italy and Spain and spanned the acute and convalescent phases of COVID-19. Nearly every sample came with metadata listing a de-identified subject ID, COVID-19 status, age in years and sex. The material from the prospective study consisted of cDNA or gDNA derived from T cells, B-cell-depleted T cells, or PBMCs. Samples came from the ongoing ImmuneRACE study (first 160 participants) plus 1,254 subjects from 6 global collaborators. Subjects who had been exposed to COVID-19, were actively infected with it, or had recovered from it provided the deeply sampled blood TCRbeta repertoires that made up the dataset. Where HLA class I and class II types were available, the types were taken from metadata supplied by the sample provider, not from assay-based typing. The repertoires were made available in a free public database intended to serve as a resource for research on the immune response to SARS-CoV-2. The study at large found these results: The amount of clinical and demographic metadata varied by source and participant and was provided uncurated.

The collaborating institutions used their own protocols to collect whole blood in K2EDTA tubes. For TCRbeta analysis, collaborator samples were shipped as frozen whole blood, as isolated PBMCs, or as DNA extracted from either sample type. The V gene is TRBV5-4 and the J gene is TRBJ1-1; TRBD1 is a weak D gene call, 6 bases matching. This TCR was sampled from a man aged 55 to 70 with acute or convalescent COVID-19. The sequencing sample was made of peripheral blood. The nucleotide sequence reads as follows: TGTGCCAGCAGCCCGGCCTGGGGGGGCGCGAGGAACACTGAAGCTTTCTTT. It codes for CASSPAWGGARNTEAFF.